This entry lists 5 T cell receptor beta chains sequenced from one sample in a study of cytomegalovirus exposure and HLA in healthy donors. A multiplex PCR was run with 60 Vbeta primers and 13 Jbeta primers. Libraries were prepared by immunoSEQ multiplex PCR; TCRdb keeps only in-frame clonotypes and omits some of them. The data show about 130,000 clones, about 78% seen once. Sequencing was carried out using PBMCs. The receptor set was obtained from a human donor in good health.

The chain uses TRBV5-4 and TRBJ1-2; 9 nucleotides agree with TRBD1. The CDR3 is 14 residues long. Germline V gene sequence: CDR1 SGHNT, CDR2 YYREEE (reference sequence). Trimming took 1 base from V and 6 from J; bases not matched to a gene: 4. The CDR3 DNA sequence: TGTGCCAGCAGCTTGATGGGACAGGGTCATGGCTACACCTTC. Residues: CASSLMGQGHGYTF.

The rearrangement links TRBV28 to TRBJ2-7; D is possibly TRBD1 (5 bases). With 3 bases removed from V and 5 bases from J, the gap between germline ends came to 11 bases. CDR1 is MDHEN, CDR2 SYDVKM, per germline. The CDR3 is made up of 13 amino acids. The CDR3 sequence: CASSFQGMNEQYF. The CDR3, as DNA: TGTGCCAGCAGTTTCCAGGGTATGAACGAGCAGTACTTC.

The chain has TRBV7-2 and TRBJ2-1; 8 positions agree with TRBD2. Germline trimming cut 4 bases from V and 8 bases from J; bases unmatched to any gene: 7. Germline V gene sequence: CDR1 SGHTA, CDR2 FQGNSA. This CDR3 is built from 14 residues. CDR3 protein: CASSSGLVGHEQFF. The CDR3 DNA reads TGTGCCAGCAGCTCGGGACTAGTGGGCCATGAGCAGTTCTTC. The full variable domain, with the rest looked up from reference TRBV7-2 and TRBJ2-1, is GAGVSQSPSNKVTEKGKDVELRCDPISGHTALYWYRQSLGQGLEFLIYFQGNSAPDKSGLPSDRFSAERTGGSVSTLTIQRTQQEDSAVYLCASSSGLVGHEQFFGPGTRLTVL.

In its sample, this clone was seen a few times. The genes are TRBV19 and TRBJ1-5; D gene unclear. Trimming shortened V by 7 bases and J by 6 bases, and 16 bases separated the two germline ends. The CDR3 totals 14 residues. Germline V gene data show CDR1 as LNHDA and CDR2 as SQIVND (reference sequence). CDR3 in amino acids: CASTPPPGSQPQHF. The CDR3, as DNA: TGTGCCAGTACCCCCCCGCCGGGTAGTCAGCCCCAGCATTTT.

The chain carries TRBV5-1 and TRBJ2-3; 10 nucleotides match TRBD2. This CDR3 has 17 residues. V shed 6 bases, J shed 5 bases, and the junction held 15 bases outside the gene matches. Germline V gene sequence: CDR1 SGHRS, CDR2 YFSETQ. The CDR3 is CASNPVLGTSDKDTQYF. The CDR3 nucleotides are TGCGCCAGCAACCCGGTGTTAGGGACTAGCGATAAAGATACGCAGTATTTT.